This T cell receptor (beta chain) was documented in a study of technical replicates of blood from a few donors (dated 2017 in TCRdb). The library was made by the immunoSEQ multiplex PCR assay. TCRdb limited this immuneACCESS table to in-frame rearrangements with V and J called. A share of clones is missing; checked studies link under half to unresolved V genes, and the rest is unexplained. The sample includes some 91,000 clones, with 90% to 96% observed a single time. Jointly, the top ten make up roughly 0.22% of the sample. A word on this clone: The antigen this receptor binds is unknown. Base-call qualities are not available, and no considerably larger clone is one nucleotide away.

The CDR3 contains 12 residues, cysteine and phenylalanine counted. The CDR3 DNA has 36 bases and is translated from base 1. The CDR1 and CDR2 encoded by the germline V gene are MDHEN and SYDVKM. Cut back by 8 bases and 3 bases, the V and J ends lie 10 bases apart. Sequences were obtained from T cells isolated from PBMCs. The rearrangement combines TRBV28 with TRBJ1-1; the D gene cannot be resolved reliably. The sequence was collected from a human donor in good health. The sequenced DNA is TGTGCCAGCGACTCACGGGACACTGAAGCTTTCTTT. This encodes CASDSRDTEAFF.